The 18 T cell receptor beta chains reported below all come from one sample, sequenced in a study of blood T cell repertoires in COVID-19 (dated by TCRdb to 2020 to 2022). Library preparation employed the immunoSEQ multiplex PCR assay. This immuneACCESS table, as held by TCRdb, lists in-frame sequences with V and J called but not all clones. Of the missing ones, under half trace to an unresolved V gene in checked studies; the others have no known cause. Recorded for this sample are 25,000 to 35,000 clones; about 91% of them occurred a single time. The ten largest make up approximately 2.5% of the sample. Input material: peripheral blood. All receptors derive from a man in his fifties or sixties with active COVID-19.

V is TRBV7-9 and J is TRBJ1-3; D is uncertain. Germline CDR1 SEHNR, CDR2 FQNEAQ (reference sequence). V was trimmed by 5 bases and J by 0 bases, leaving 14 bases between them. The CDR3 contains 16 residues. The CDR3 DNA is TGTGCCAGCAGCGCAATGAGGGCCAGCTCTGGAAACACCATATATTTT. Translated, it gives CASSAMRASSGNTIYF.

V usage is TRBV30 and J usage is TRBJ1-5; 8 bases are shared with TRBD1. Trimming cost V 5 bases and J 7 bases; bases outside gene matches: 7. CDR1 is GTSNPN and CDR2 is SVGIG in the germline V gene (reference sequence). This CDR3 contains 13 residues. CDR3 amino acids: CAWQGAHRQPQHF. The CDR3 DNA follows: TGTGCCTGGCAGGGGGCTCATCGGCAGCCCCAGCATTTT.

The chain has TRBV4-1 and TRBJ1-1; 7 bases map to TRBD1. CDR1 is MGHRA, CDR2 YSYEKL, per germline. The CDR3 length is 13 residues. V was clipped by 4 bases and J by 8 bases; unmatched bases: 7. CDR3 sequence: CASSLIRQGEAFF. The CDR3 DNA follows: TGCGCCAGCAGCCTTATACGACAGGGCGAAGCTTTCTTT.

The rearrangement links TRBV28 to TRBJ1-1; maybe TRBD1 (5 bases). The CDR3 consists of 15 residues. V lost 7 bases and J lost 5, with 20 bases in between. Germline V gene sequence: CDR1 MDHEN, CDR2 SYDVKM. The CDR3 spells CASIIRQGIRTEAFF. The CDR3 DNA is TGTGCCAGCATCATACGGCAGGGTATCAGGACTGAAGCTTTCTTT.

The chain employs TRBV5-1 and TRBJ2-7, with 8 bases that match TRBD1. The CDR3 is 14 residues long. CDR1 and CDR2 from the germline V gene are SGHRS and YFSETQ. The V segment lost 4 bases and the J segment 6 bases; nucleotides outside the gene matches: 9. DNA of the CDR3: TGCGCCAGCAGCCCCCGCCCCGGACAGGGCGAGCAGTACTTC. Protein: CASSPRPGQGEQYF. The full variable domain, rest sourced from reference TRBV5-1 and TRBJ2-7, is KAGVTQTPRYLIKTRGQQVTLSCSPISGHRSVSWYQQTPGQGLQFLFEYFSETQRNKGNFPGRFSGRQFSNSRSEMNVSTLELGDSALYLCASSPRPGQGEQYFGPGTRLTVT.

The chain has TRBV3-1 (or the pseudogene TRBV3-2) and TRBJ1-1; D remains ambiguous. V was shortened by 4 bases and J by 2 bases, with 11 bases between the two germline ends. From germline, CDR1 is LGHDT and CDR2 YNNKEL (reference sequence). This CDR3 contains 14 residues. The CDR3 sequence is CASSPRRPNTEAFF. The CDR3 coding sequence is TGTGCCAGCAGCCCGCGCCGTCCCAACACTGAAGCTTTCTTT.

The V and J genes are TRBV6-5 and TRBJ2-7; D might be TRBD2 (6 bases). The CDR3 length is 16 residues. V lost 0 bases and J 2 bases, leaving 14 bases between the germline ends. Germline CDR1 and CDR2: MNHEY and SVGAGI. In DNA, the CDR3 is TGTGCCAGCAGTTACTCGGCGGGGAGGAAAACCTACGAGCAGTACTTC. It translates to CASSYSAGRKTYEQYF.

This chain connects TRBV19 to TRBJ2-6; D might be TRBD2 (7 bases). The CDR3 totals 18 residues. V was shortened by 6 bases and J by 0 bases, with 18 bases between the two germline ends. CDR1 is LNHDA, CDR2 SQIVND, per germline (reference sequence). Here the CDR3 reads CASSRAEGGASGANVLTF. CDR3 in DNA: TGTGCCAGTAGCAGGGCCGAGGGGGGGGCCTCTGGGGCCAACGTCCTGACTTTC.

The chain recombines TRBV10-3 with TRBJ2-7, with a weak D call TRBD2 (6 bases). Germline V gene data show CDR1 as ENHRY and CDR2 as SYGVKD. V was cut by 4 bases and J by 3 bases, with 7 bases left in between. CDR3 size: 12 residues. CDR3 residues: CAISGTNYEQYF. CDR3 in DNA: TGTGCCATCAGTGGGACTAACTACGAGCAGTACTTC.

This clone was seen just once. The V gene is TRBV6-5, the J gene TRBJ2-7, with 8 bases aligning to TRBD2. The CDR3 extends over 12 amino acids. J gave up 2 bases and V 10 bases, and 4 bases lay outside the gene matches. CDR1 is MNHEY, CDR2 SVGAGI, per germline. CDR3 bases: TGTGCCACCACGGGGGGGGCCTACGAGCAGTACTTC. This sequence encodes CATTGGAYEQYF.

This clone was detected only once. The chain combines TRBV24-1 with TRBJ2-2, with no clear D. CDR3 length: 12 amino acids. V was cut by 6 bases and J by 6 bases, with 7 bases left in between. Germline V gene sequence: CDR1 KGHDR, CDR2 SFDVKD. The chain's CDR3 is CATSREAGELFF. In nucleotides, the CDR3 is TGTGCCACCAGTAGAGAAGCCGGGGAGCTGTTTTTT.

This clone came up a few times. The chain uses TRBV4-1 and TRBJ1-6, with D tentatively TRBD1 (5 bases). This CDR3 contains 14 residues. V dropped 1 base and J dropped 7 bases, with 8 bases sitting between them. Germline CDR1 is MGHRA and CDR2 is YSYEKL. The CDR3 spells CASSQGGVNSPLHF. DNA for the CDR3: TGCGCCAGCAGCCAAGGGGGGGTCAATTCACCCCTCCACTTT.

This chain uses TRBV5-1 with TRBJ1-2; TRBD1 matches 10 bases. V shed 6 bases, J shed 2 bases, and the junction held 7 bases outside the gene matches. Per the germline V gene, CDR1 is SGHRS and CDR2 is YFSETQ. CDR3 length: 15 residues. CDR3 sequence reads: CASTPTGQGNYGYTF. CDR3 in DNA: TGCGCCAGCACCCCTACGGGACAGGGGAACTATGGCTACACCTTC.

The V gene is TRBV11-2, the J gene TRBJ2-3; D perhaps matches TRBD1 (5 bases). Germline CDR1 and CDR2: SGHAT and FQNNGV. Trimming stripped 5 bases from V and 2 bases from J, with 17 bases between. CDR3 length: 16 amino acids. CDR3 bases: TGTGCCAGCAGCAAACAGGCGACCACTTACACAGATACGCAGTATTTT. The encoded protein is CASSKQATTYTDTQYF.

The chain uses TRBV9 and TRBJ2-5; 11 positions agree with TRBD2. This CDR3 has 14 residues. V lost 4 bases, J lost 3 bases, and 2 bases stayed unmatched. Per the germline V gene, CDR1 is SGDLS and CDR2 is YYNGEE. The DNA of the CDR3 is TGTGCCAGCAGCCTGACTAGCGGGGAAGAGACCCAGTACTTC. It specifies CASSLTSGEETQYF.

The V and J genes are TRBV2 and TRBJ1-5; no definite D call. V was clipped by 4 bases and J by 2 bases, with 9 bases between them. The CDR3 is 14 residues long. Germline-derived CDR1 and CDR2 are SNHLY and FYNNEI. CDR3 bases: TGTGCCAGCAGTGGAAATCGGGGCAATCAGCCCCAGCATTTT. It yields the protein CASSGNRGNQPQHF. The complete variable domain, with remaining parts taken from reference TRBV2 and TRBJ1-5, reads EPEVTQTPSHQVTQMGQEVILRCVPISNHLYFYWYRQILGQKVEFLVSFYNNEISEKSEIFDDQFSVERPDGSNFTLKIRSTKLEDSAMYFCASSGNRGNQPQHFGDGTRLSIL.

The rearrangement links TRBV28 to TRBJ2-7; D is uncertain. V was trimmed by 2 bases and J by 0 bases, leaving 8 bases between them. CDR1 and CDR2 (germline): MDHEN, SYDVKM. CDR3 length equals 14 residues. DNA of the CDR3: TGTGCCAGCAGTTTAAACCCAGTCTCCTACGAGCAGTACTTC. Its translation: CASSLNPVSYEQYF.

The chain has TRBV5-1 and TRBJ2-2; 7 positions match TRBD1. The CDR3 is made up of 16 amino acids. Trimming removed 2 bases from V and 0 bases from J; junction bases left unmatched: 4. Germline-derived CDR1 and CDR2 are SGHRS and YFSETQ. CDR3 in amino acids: CASSFTGTANTGELFF. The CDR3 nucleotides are TGCGCCAGCAGCTTTACCGGGACAGCGAACACCGGGGAGCTGTTTTTT.